A single sample gave rise to the 21 T cell receptor beta chains below, sequenced in a study of Ad26.COV2.S vaccination and SARS-CoV-2 variants. Clones were sequenced by immunoSEQ multiplex PCR, and TCRdb holds only the in-frame ones, with some missing. The sample consists of around 300,000 clones, around 89% of them appearing once. Treatment given: roughly 19 received Ad26.COV2.S at low or high dose, single or two shots; 5 received placebo; per-sample allocation not given. Each sample was drawn 63 days after the first injection (of vaccine or placebo). The sample here was peripheral blood, taken in a trial of Ad26.COV2.S vaccine versus placebo. All receptors come from a person between 18 and 65 years old who received the Ad26.COV2.S COVID-19 vaccine or a placebo.

This chain links TRBV4-2 with TRBJ2-7; the D gene is possibly TRBD2 (5 bases). The V end was cut by 2 bases, the J end by 3 bases, with 8 bases between. CDR1 is LGHNA, CDR2 YNFKEQ, per germline. The CDR3 sequence is 13 residues long. The CDR3 bases are TGTGCCAGCAGCCAATGGACTGGCTACGAGCAGTACTTC. This gives the protein CASSQWTGYEQYF.

V usage is TRBV6-5 and J usage is TRBJ2-2; 11 positions agree with TRBD1. CDR1 is MNHEY and CDR2 is SVGAGI in the germline V gene. This CDR3 has 15 amino acids. The J segment lost 5 bases and the V segment lost 6 bases, leaving 5 bases of the junction unmatched. The CDR3 reads CASSQDRGQTGELFF. CDR3 bases: TGTGCCAGCAGCCAGGACAGGGGGCAAACCGGGGAGCTGTTTTTT.

This clone was seen once. The gene calls are TRBV6-2 or TRBV6-3 and TRBJ1-6; D call uncertain. Per the germline V gene, CDR1 is MNHEY and CDR2 is SVGEGT. CDR3 length equals 18 residues. With 2 bases removed from V and 3 bases from J, the gap between germline ends came to 17 bases. The CDR3 DNA is TGTGCCAGCAGTTACAGTCGAAGAGTGCGGGTCTATAATTCACCCCTCCACTTT. This codes for CASSYSRRVRVYNSPLHF.

The chain uses TRBV27 and TRBJ1-1; TRBD1 matches at 8 bases. With 2 bases clipped from V and 5 bases from J, the junction kept 4 bases outside the gene matches. CDR1 is MNHEY and CDR2 is SMNVEV in the germline V gene (reference sequence). CDR3 length equals 14 residues. CDR3 bases: TGTGCCAGCAGTTTAACAGGGGGAGGGACTGAAGCTTTCTTT. Its translation is CASSLTGGGTEAFF.

The rearrangement uses TRBV15 and TRBJ1-5, with no clear D. The V gene lost 0 bases and the J gene lost 3 bases, with 9 bases spanning the gap. The germline V gene encodes CDR1 LNHNV and CDR2 YYDKDF (reference sequence). The CDR3 has 15 residues. The CDR3, as DNA: TGTGCCACCAGCAGAGATTTCGGTAACAATCAGCCCCAGCATTTT. This encodes CATSRDFGNNQPQHF. Drawing the rest from reference TRBV15 and TRBJ1-5, the complete variable domain is DAMVIQNPRYQVTQFGKPVTLSCSQTLNHNVMYWYQQKSSQAPKLLFHYYDKDFNNEADTPDNFQSRRPNTSFCFLDIRSPGLGDTAMYLCATSRDFGNNQPQHFGDGTRLSIL.

J is TRBJ1-5 and V is TRBV15; a possible D gene is TRBD1 (6 bases). The ends were cut back, 2 bases at V and 0 bases at J, with 8 bases in the middle. Looked up from germline, CDR1 is LNHNV and CDR2 is YYDKDF (reference sequence). CDR3 length equals 15 residues. Here the CDR3 DNA reads TGTGCCACCAGCAGACCGGACAGTAGCAATCAGCCCCAGCATTTT. Translating gives CATSRPDSSNQPQHF. The full variable domain, in which reference TRBV15 and TRBJ1-5 provide the parts outside the CDR3, is DAMVIQNPRYQVTQFGKPVTLSCSQTLNHNVMYWYQQKSSQAPKLLFHYYDKDFNNEADTPDNFQSRRPNTSFCFLDIRSPGLGDTAMYLCATSRPDSSNQPQHFGDGTRLSIL.

The chain combines TRBV2 with TRBJ2-2; D unresolved. CDR1 is SNHLY and CDR2 is FYNNEI in the germline V gene. Trimming stripped 5 bases from V and 2 bases from J, with 3 bases between. CDR3 size: 12 residues. CDR3 in amino acids: CASSSNTGELFF. The DNA for the CDR3 is TGTGCCAGCAGTTCAAACACCGGGGAGCTGTTTTTT. The full variable domain, rest sourced from reference TRBV2 and TRBJ2-2, is EPEVTQTPSHQVTQMGQEVILRCVPISNHLYFYWYRQILGQKVEFLVSFYNNEISEKSEIFDDQFSVERPDGSNFTLKIRSTKLEDSAMYFCASSSNTGELFFGEGSRLTVL.

This chain links TRBV28 with TRBJ2-1; D is unresolved. The CDR3 has 13 amino acids. V gave up 5 bases and J gave up 4 bases, with 9 bases separating them. Germline assignment: CDR1 MDHEN and CDR2 SYDVKM. CDR3 amino acids: CASSPELYNEQFF. The CDR3 region has the DNA TGTGCCAGCAGTCCGGAACTTTACAATGAGCAGTTCTTC. Drawing the rest from reference TRBV28 and TRBJ2-1, the complete variable domain is DVKVTQSSRYLVKRTGEKVFLECVQDMDHENMFWYRQDPGLGLRLIYFSYDVKMKEKGDIPEGYSVSREKKERFSLILESASTNQTSMYLCASSPELYNEQFFGPGTRLTVL.

The V gene is TRBV9, the J gene TRBJ2-3; D is unresolved. CDR3 length equals 13 residues. CDR1 is SGDLS, CDR2 YYNGEE, per germline. V shed 0 bases and J shed 4 bases, with 6 bases lying between them. The CDR3 DNA reads TGTGCCAGCAGCGTAGCTAGATCAGATACGCAGTATTTT. It specifies CASSVARSDTQYF.

This clone came up a few times. CDR3 residues: CASRGGTSNTEAFF. DNA of the CDR3: TGTGCCAGCAGGGGAGGGACATCTAACACTGAAGCTTTCTTT. The chain uses TRBV28 and TRBJ1-1, with D tentatively TRBD1 (6 bases). The CDR3 runs 14 residues. Germline-derived CDR1 and CDR2 are MDHEN and SYDVKM. Trimming cost V 6 bases and J 2 bases, with 13 bases left between them.

This chain joins TRBV5-1 and TRBJ2-7; TRBD1 might be the D (6 bases). V lost 4 bases to trimming and J lost 7 bases, with 18 bases between them. This CDR3 is built from 14 residues. Germline V lookup: CDR1 SGHRS, CDR2 YFSETQ. CDR3 in amino acids: CASSPNTGIWEQYF. As DNA, the CDR3 is TGCGCCAGCAGCCCAAATACAGGGATTTGGGAGCAGTACTTC.

V gene TRBV2 combines with J gene TRBJ1-5, with D possibly matching TRBD1 (6 bases). Germline V gene lookup returns CDR1 SNHLY and CDR2 FYNNEI. V was cut by 6 bases and J by 7 bases, with 16 bases left in between. CDR3 length: 14 residues. CDR3 protein: CASRKGGSGQPQHF. The CDR3 DNA follows: TGTGCCAGCAGGAAAGGGGGAAGCGGGCAGCCCCAGCATTTT.

Comment on this clone: Other DNA sequences in this sample translate to the same CDR3. The rearrangement uses TRBV12-3 or TRBV12-4 and TRBJ2-3; D is unclear. The CDR3 consists of 13 residues. Trimming stripped 3 bases from V and 2 bases from J, with 6 bases between. CDR3 in amino acids: CASSFDSTDTQYF. In nucleotides, the CDR3 is TGTGCCAGCAGTTTTGACTCCACAGATACGCAGTATTTT.

J is TRBJ2-7 and V is TRBV6-5; TRBD2 aligns across 8 bases. V was clipped by 6 bases and J by 0 bases; unmatched bases: 7. CDR3 size: 15 residues. Germline V gene lookup returns CDR1 MNHEY and CDR2 SVGAGI. CDR3 amino acids: CASSPLSGSSYEQYF. CDR3 nucleotide sequence: TGTGCCAGCAGCCCCCTCAGCGGGAGCTCCTACGAGCAGTACTTC.

V usage is TRBV7-2 and J usage is TRBJ1-5, with D unclear. Trimming took 1 base from V and 10 from J, leaving 11 bases between them. The CDR3 covers 13 residues. Germline CDR1 is SGHTA and CDR2 is FQGNSA. CDR3 coding DNA: TGTGCCAGCAGCTTAGACGGTCCTGGACCCCAGCATTTT. It is translated as CASSLDGPGPQHF. The complete variable domain, with remaining parts taken from reference TRBV7-2 and TRBJ1-5, reads GAGVSQSPSNKVTEKGKDVELRCDPISGHTALYWYRQSLGQGLEFLIYFQGNSAPDKSGLPSDRFSAERTGGSVSTLTIQRTQQEDSAVYLCASSLDGPGPQHFGDGTRLSIL.

The chain carries TRBV30 and TRBJ2-5, with D possibly being TRBD1 (5 bases). CDR3 length: 13 residues. Germline CDR1 and CDR2: GTSNPN and SVGIG (reference sequence). The V gene lost 1 base and the J gene lost 6 bases, with 12 bases spanning the gap. Written as DNA, the CDR3 is TGTGCCTGGAGTGGACAGCCCAAGAAGACCCAGTACTTC. This sequence encodes CAWSGQPKKTQYF.

The CDR3 is CASSLTLMQLGVGYTF. CDR3 DNA: TGTGCCAGCAGCTTGACCCTGATGCAATTGGGGGTAGGCTACACCTTC. The chain couples TRBV5-5 to TRBJ1-2, with D possibly TRBD1 on 5 matching bases. CDR1 and CDR2 (germline): SGHKS, YYEKEE (reference sequence). The CDR3 runs 16 residues. V lost 1 base to trimming and J lost 8 bases, with 21 bases between them.

This clone was observed a handful of times. The rearrangement links TRBV19 to TRBJ1-3; D gene unclear. The CDR3 loop spans 14 amino acids. The germline V gene has CDR1 LNHDA and CDR2 SQIVND (reference sequence). The V gene lost 6 bases and the J gene lost 0 bases, with 9 bases spanning the gap. CDR3 in DNA: TGTGCCAGTAGAGCCACCAACTCTGGAAACACCATATATTTT. It specifies CASRATNSGNTIYF.

About this clone itself: Other DNA variants within this sample encode the same CDR3. The chain recombines TRBV18 with TRBJ1-1; 8 bases match TRBD1. CDR3 length: 12 amino acids. The trim removed 6 bases at V and 11 bases at J, leaving 8 bases unmatched. Germline loops: CDR1 KGHSH, CDR2 LQKENI. The CDR3 region is CASSPQTGEAFF. The CDR3 coding sequence is TGTGCCAGCTCTCCTCAGACAGGGGAGGCTTTCTTT. Full variable domain (remainder filled in from reference TRBV18 and TRBJ1-1): NAGVMQNPRHLVRRRGQEARLRCSPMKGHSHVYWYRQLPEEGLKFMVYLQKENIIDESGMPKERFSAEFPKEGPSILRIQQVVRGDSAAYFCASSPQTGEAFFGQGTRLTVV.

This chain uses TRBV27 with TRBJ2-7, with D possibly matching TRBD1 (5 bases). Germline-derived CDR1 and CDR2 are MNHEY and SMNVEV (reference sequence). Trimming stripped 10 bases from V and 6 bases from J, with 13 bases between. There are 11 residues in the CDR3. This CDR3 is CATSTRGEQYF. Here the CDR3 DNA reads TGTGCCACCTCTACAAGGGGCGAGCAGTACTTC.

The CDR3 sequence: CASSLLGQGAGAGNTIYF. DNA for the CDR3: TGTGCCAGCAGTTTATTGGGACAGGGGGCAGGGGCTGGAAACACCATATATTTT. The rearrangement joins TRBV28 to TRBJ1-3, with TRBD1 matching 12 bases. Germline V CDR1 and CDR2: MDHEN, SYDVKM. There are 18 residues in the CDR3. The V and J ends lost 1 base and 2 bases, in that order; junction bases with no gene match: 6.